These 4 T cell receptor beta chains share one sample of origin, sequenced in a study of blood T cell repertoires in COVID-19. TCRdb keeps only in-frame clones here, not all; method: immunoSEQ multiplex PCR. Among about 91,000 clones, more than 75% were seen once, and the ten largest hold 4.5% to 6%. The sequenced material came from peripheral blood. These receptors came from a woman of 80 years or more with active COVID-19.

The chain employs TRBV20-1 and TRBJ2-1, with 7 bases that match TRBD2. The CDR3 loop spans 11 amino acids. Germline V gene data show CDR1 as DFQATT and CDR2 as SNEGSKA (reference sequence). CDR3 bases: TGCAGGCTCCCGGGGGGTAATGAGCAGTTCTTC. This codes for CRLPGGNEQFF.

The rearrangement links TRBV7-2 to TRBJ1-3; TRBD1 aligns across 7 bases. The J segment lost 4 bases and the V segment lost 1 base, leaving 1 base of the junction unmatched. The CDR3 sequence is 14 residues long. From germline, CDR1 is SGHTA and CDR2 FQGNSA. The DNA for the CDR3 is TGTGCCAGCAGCTTAGTAGGGGGCGGAAACACCATATATTTT. It yields the protein CASSLVGGGNTIYF.

This sequence joins TRBV7-8 and TRBJ2-1; D may be TRBD2 (5 bases). Trimming took 5 bases from V and 2 from J, leaving 10 bases between them. The germline CDR1 and CDR2 sequences are SGHVS and FQNEAQ. The CDR3 covers 14 residues. The CDR3 nucleotides read TGTGCCAGCAGCCTGGAGAGGGCCTACAATGAGCAGTTCTTC. The encoded protein is CASSLERAYNEQFF. The full variable domain, its missing parts supplied by reference TRBV7-8 and TRBJ2-1, is GAGVSQSPRYKVAKRGQDVALRCDPISGHVSLFWYQQALGQGPEFLTYFQNEAQLDKSGLPSDRFFAERPEGSVSTLKIQRTQQEDSAVYLCASSLERAYNEQFFGPGTRLTVL.

The chain recombines TRBV29-1 with TRBJ2-6, with 7 bases identical to TRBD1. Germline V gene lookup returns CDR1 SQVTM and CDR2 ANQGSEA. V lost 3 bases to trimming and J lost 15 bases; unmatched junction nucleotides: 11. The CDR3 extends over 13 amino acids. CDR3 sequence reads: CSVDTPGTASLTF. CDR3 bases: TGCAGCGTTGATACCCCCGGGACAGCCAGCCTGACTTTC.